Shown below are 10 T cell receptor beta chains from a single sample sequenced in a study of vaccination effects on CD4 cells after COVID-19. Viral peptide pool expansion of antigen-specific CD4+ T cells preceded sequencing in the ViraFEST assay. Cultured cells yielded isolated CD4+ T cells after approximately nine days. No vaccinee had earlier SARS-CoV-2 infection, and nucleocapsid antibodies were negative. No antigen has been identified for these receptors. Sequenced by immunoSEQ multiplex PCR; TCRdb stores in-frame clones only, minus some. The sample carries 26,000 or so clones, around 75% recorded once. The material sequenced was CD4+ T cells from PBMCs cultured with HCoV-NL63 spike peptides, taken before COVID-19 vaccination. The origin of the receptors is a human donor who received a COVID-19 vaccine.

Only a few counts were recorded for this clone. This CDR3 reads CASSQRGNEKLFF. The CDR3 DNA follows: TGCGCCAGCAGCCAGCGGGGGAATGAAAAACTGTTTTTT. The V and J genes are TRBV4-3 and TRBJ1-4; weak D call: TRBD1 (5 bases). The germline V and J ends were trimmed by 3 bases and 5 bases, with 7 bases remaining between them. Germline V gives CDR1 LGHNA, CDR2 YSLEER. This CDR3 region has 13 residues.

V usage is TRBV9 and J usage is TRBJ1-2; D gene ambiguous. This CDR3 has 13 residues. Germline V gene data show CDR1 as SGDLS and CDR2 as YYNGEE. V was clipped by 0 bases and J by 4 bases, with 7 bases between them. CDR3 coding DNA: TGTGCCAGCAGCGTAGGGCAGCTCTATGGCTACACCTTC. This sequence encodes CASSVGQLYGYTF.

The chain combines TRBV18 with TRBJ2-7; D may be TRBD1 or TRBD2 (5 bases each). This CDR3 has 14 amino acids. Trimming removed 4 bases at V and 4 bases at J, with 14 bases between. Germline CDR1 is KGHSH and CDR2 is LQKENI. In nucleotides, the CDR3 is TGTGCCAGCTCACGGGGGAATATTCGGTACGAGCAGTACTTC. Amino acids: CASSRGNIRYEQYF.

The chain employs TRBV19 and TRBJ2-3; 10 nucleotides line up with TRBD2. CDR1 is LNHDA, CDR2 SQIVND, per germline (reference sequence). This CDR3 contains 21 residues. Losses at the gene ends were 0 bases for V and 6 bases for J; bases not matched to a gene: 21. CDR3 amino acids: CASSIDLSSGREFSTADTQYF. The CDR3 DNA follows: TGTGCCAGTAGTATAGATCTATCGAGCGGGAGGGAATTCTCAACGGCGGATACGCAGTATTTT.

J is TRBJ2-1 and V is TRBV6-5; TRBD1 might be the D (5 bases). The V and J ends lost 8 bases and 0 bases respectively, with 14 bases between them. CDR1 and CDR2 (germline): MNHEY, SVGAGI. The CDR3 sequence is 15 residues long. CDR3 in DNA: TGTGCCAGCGGTCAGGGCTCCTACTCCTACAATGAGCAGTTCTTC. Translating it yields CASGQGSYSYNEQFF.

This chain uses TRBV7-2 with TRBJ2-7; TRBD2 aligns across 7 bases. The CDR3 length is 15 residues. Germline V CDR1 and CDR2: SGHTA, FQGNSA. V dropped 3 bases and J dropped 7; count of bases not matched to a gene: 12. Here the CDR3 reads CASSFRRELTGEQYF. The CDR3 DNA reads as TGTGCCAGCAGCTTTAGGCGGGAGCTCACGGGGGAGCAGTACTTC.

The V call is TRBV10-3, the J call TRBJ2-1; D might be TRBD1 (5 bases). This CDR3 contains 14 residues. Between the trimmed V and J ends, which lost 3 bases and 8 bases, there was a span of 14 bases. Germline CDR1 ENHRY, CDR2 SYGVKD. DNA of the CDR3: TGTGCCATCAGTGATACGGCAGGGATTGATGAGCAGTTCTTC. It specifies CAISDTAGIDEQFF.

The chain has TRBV5-1 and TRBJ2-1; TRBD1 matches 8 bases. Trimming at V came to 4 bases and at J to 6 bases, leaving 9 bases not matched to a gene. The germline V gene has CDR1 SGHRS and CDR2 YFSETQ. The CDR3 consists of 15 residues. The chain's CDR3 is CASSVQGAESNEQFF. The CDR3 bases are TGCGCCAGCAGCGTCCAGGGGGCGGAGAGCAATGAGCAGTTCTTC.

This clone has just one count. This sequence joins TRBV2 and TRBJ1-2, with D unresolved. The V gene lost 5 bases and the J gene lost 0 bases, with 7 bases spanning the gap. Germline V gene lookup returns CDR1 SNHLY and CDR2 FYNNEI. The CDR3 has 13 residues. The CDR3 DNA follows: TGTGCCAGCAGTCCCGACACTAACTATGGCTACACCTTC. This codes for CASSPDTNYGYTF.

V and J are TRBV4-2 and TRBJ2-2; D ambiguous. Trimming left V 0 bases short and J 0 bases short, with 8 bases between. Germline lookup yields CDR1 LGHNA and CDR2 YNFKEQ. The CDR3 runs to 16 residues. This CDR3 reads CASSQDVQANTGELFF. In nucleotides, the CDR3 is TGTGCCAGCAGCCAAGATGTCCAGGCGAACACCGGGGAGCTGTTTTTT.